This T cell receptor (beta chain) was captured in a study of T cell responses to AZD1222 COVID-19 vaccine. Second-dose groups at about 4 or about 12 weeks were pooled. V was clipped by 3 bases and J by 3 bases, with 10 bases between them. Germline CDR1 and CDR2: SGDLS and YYNGEE. The CDR3 has 14 amino acids. Concerning this clone itself: Antigen unknown.

Whole-study findings and limits: Just a handful of AZD1222 recipients tested seropositive at baseline. White British donors predominated, females outnumbered males, and clonal diversity was possibly underestimated. Dominant at 160-218 and 743-854, vaccine-associated CD4 TCRs also spanned spike.

Data came from immunoSEQ multiplex PCR; TCRdb stores just in-frame clones and leaves some out. The profile shows roughly 150,000 clones, about 90% of them singletons. The gene calls are TRBV9 and TRBJ2-1, with a possible D match to TRBD2 (6 bases). The sequence was collected from an adult who received the AZD1222 COVID-19 vaccine. This specimen consisted of peripheral blood, obtained 28 days after the second AZD1222 dose. As DNA, the CDR3 is TGTGCCAGCAGCGGAGGACTAAACTACAATGAGCAGTTCTTC. It translates to CASSGGLNYNEQFF.